Sequencing of this TCR beta chain was carried out in a study of blood T cell repertoires in COVID-19. Assay used: immunoSEQ multiplex PCR; TCRdb lists only in-frame clones, some missing. The data show about 110,000 clones, with around 80% seen just once and around 4.2% held by the top ten. There are a few counts of this clone. The CDR3 consists of 16 residues. With 5 bases removed from V and 9 bases from J, the gap between germline ends came to 20 bases. Germline lookup yields CDR1 MNHEY and CDR2 SMNVEV (reference sequence). Sequenced: peripheral blood. The sequence was obtained from a human donor in a cohort sampled during active or convalescent COVID-19. V and J are TRBV27 and TRBJ1-6, with no clear D. The CDR3 bases are TGTGCCAGCAGTCTAATAAGGACGTCGGGAGGTTCACCCCTCCACTTT. Encoded protein: CASSLIRTSGGSPLHF.